The 32 T cell receptor beta chains below all came from one sample that was sequenced in a study of cytomegalovirus exposure and HLA in healthy donors. Vbeta (60) and Jbeta (13) primers were used in the PCR. TCRdb keeps only in-frame clones here, not all; method: immunoSEQ multiplex PCR. The sample contains under 150,000 clones, almost 85% of which appear only once. Material for sequencing was PBMCs. The receptors were sampled from a boy younger than 10 in good health and CMV-seronegative.

The V call is TRBV19, the J call TRBJ1-5, with D possibly TRBD1 on 5 matching bases. Trimming shortened V by 4 bases and J by 4 bases, and 14 bases separated the two germline ends. Germline V gene data show CDR1 as LNHDA and CDR2 as SQIVND (reference sequence). This CDR3 region has 15 residues. The CDR3 loop is CASSTRGVSNQPQHF. The CDR3 region has the DNA TGTGCCAGTAGTACCCGGGGGGTGAGTAATCAGCCCCAGCATTTT.

The chain is built from TRBV7-2 and TRBJ2-7; 7 nucleotides agree with TRBD1. CDR1 and CDR2 (germline): SGHTA, FQGNSA. V was clipped by 0 bases and J by 4 bases; unmatched bases: 9. The length of the CDR3 is 16 residues. CDR3 residues: CASSLAGVGRGYEQYF. As DNA, the CDR3 is TGTGCCAGCAGCTTAGCTGGGGTTGGCAGGGGGTACGAGCAGTACTTC.

The gene calls are TRBV7-6 and TRBJ1-1; TRBD1 is a possible D gene (5 bases). CDR1 and CDR2 from the germline V gene are SGHVS and FNYEAQ. This CDR3 has 14 amino acids. V was pared by 5 bases and J by 3 bases, with 13 bases between. The CDR3 DNA follows: TGTGCCAGCAGCCTCAGGGAGGCGGACACTGAAGCTTTCTTT. Protein product: CASSLREADTEAFF.

The gene calls are TRBV7-3 and TRBJ2-2, with D perhaps TRBD1 (5 bases). Germline CDR1 reads SGHTA; CDR2 reads FQGTGA. The CDR3 loop spans 13 amino acids. V dropped 5 bases and J dropped 6 bases, with 10 bases sitting between them. The CDR3 bases are TGTGCCAGCAGCCCAGGGTTGGCCGGGGAGCTGTTTTTT. It is translated as CASSPGLAGELFF. The complete variable domain, with remaining parts taken from reference TRBV7-3 and TRBJ2-2, reads GAGVSQTPSNKVTEKGKYVELRCDPISGHTALYWYRQSLGQGPEFLIYFQGTGAADDSGLPNDRFFAVRPEGSVSTLKIQRTERGDSAVYLCASSPGLAGELFFGEGSRLTVL.

This rearrangement joins TRBV21-1 to TRBJ1-6. TRBV21-1 is classified as a pseudogene. This CDR3 is 15 amino acids long. CDR3 nucleotide sequence: TGTGCCATGGGGGGGGAGACCTCCTATAATTCACCCCTCCACTTT. Its protein is CAMGGETSYNSPLHF.

This clone was observed a single time. The chain recombines TRBV7-2 with TRBJ2-1; TRBD2 matches at 8 bases. This CDR3 contains 14 residues. Trimming removed 5 bases from V and 2 bases from J; junction bases left unmatched: 2. The V gene's germline CDR1 is SGHTA and CDR2 FQGNSA. CDR3 loop: CASSRRGAYNEQFF. The CDR3, as DNA: TGTGCCAGCAGCCGGCGGGGGGCCTACAATGAGCAGTTCTTC. The variable domain in full, completed from reference TRBV7-2 and TRBJ2-1, reads GAGVSQSPSNKVTEKGKDVELRCDPISGHTALYWYRQSLGQGLEFLIYFQGNSAPDKSGLPSDRFSAERTGGSVSTLTIQRTQQEDSAVYLCASSRRGAYNEQFFGPGTRLTVL.

The chain uses TRBV5-1 and TRBJ1-1; no firm D call. CDR1 and CDR2 (germline): SGHRS, YFSETQ. The CDR3 spans 15 residues. V was cut by 0 bases and J by 1 base, with 10 bases left in between. The CDR3: CASSLARGPNTEAFF. The CDR3 DNA reads as TGCGCCAGCAGCTTGGCCCGAGGGCCGAACACTGAAGCTTTCTTT.

This clone appeared a single time. The CDR3 sequence: CATSPWTGGLDQPQHF. Here the CDR3 DNA reads TGTGCCACCAGCCCTTGGACAGGGGGCCTGGATCAGCCCCAGCATTTT. The V call is TRBV15, the J call TRBJ1-5; 11 bases are shared with TRBD1. The CDR3 is 16 residues long. V was pared by 5 bases and J by 5 bases, with 8 bases of the junction left unmatched. Germline-derived CDR1 and CDR2 are LNHNV and YYDKDF (reference sequence).

The chain combines TRBV18 with TRBJ1-3; TRBD1 agrees at 10 bases. This CDR3 is built from 18 residues. The V gene end was trimmed by 5 bases and the J gene end by 0 bases; junction bases not matched to a gene: 10. CDR1 and CDR2 (germline): KGHSH, LQKENI. The CDR3 sequence is CASSSKDRGTSSGNTIYF. The CDR3 coding sequence is TGTGCCAGCTCATCCAAGGACAGGGGGACTAGCTCTGGAAACACCATATATTTT.

This chain uses TRBV6-1 with TRBJ1-2, with D hard to call. The ends were cut back, 6 bases at V and 8 bases at J, with 19 bases in the middle. CDR1 MNHNS and CDR2 SASEGT come from the germline V gene. The CDR3 has 14 amino acids. The CDR3: CASSADNEVRGYTF. DNA for the CDR3: TGTGCCAGCAGCGCCGACAACGAAGTGCGAGGCTACACCTTC.

The chain links TRBV30 to TRBJ2-2; 8 positions match TRBD2. V shed 4 bases and J 6 bases; nucleotides not matched to a gene: 4. Germline-derived CDR1 and CDR2 are GTSNPN and SVGIG (reference sequence). This CDR3 spans 13 amino acids. The CDR3 DNA follows: TGTGCCTGGATACGGGAGGGGCCCGGGGAGCTGTTTTTT. Translating gives CAWIREGPGELFF.

The chain employs TRBV7-6 and TRBJ1-5; D may be TRBD1 (6 bases). The V gene lost 5 bases and the J gene lost 14 bases, with 16 bases spanning the gap. The germline gives CDR1 SGHVS, CDR2 FNYEAQ. This CDR3 spans 12 amino acids. Here the CDR3 reads CASSPRGGEKHF. The CDR3 region has the DNA TGTGCCAGCAGCCCGAGGGGGGGAGAAAAGCATTTT.

This sequence joins TRBV4-1 and TRBJ2-4, with TRBD2 matching 15 bases. This CDR3 has 18 amino acids. Per germline, CDR1 MGHRA and CDR2 YSYEKL. V was pared by 4 bases and J by 0 bases, with 4 bases of the junction left unmatched. The CDR3 loop reads CASSPGLAGGLAKNIQYF. In DNA form, the CDR3 reads TGCGCCAGCAGCCCGGGACTAGCGGGGGGACTAGCCAAAAACATTCAGTACTTC.

The chain uses TRBV6-5 and TRBJ1-2; 9 nucleotides match TRBD1. Germline values: CDR1 MNHEY, CDR2 SVGAGI. The CDR3 runs to 14 residues. V shed 5 bases and J 6 bases; nucleotides not matched to a gene: 7. This CDR3 reads CASSGRQGEHGYTF. In DNA, the CDR3 is TGTGCCAGCAGTGGCAGACAGGGGGAGCATGGCTACACCTTC.

The chain joins TRBV30 to TRBJ1-5; TRBD1 matches 7 bases. The CDR3 consists of 13 residues. The trim removed 6 bases at V and 5 bases at J, leaving 7 bases unmatched. CDR1 is GTSNPN, CDR2 SVGIG, per germline (reference sequence). The CDR3 nucleotides are TGTGCCTGCTCCCAGGGGGGCGATCAGCCCCAGCATTTT. This translates into CACSQGGDQPQHF.

This clone was recorded only once. The V call is TRBV30, the J call TRBJ2-3, with a weak D call TRBD2 (6 bases). CDR3 length: 15 amino acids. The germline V gene encodes CDR1 GTSNPN and CDR2 SVGIG (reference sequence). The V end lost 5 bases, the J end lost 3 bases, and 18 bases lay between the germline ends. The CDR3 sequence: CAWAPGLPTTDTQYF. The CDR3 DNA follows: TGTGCCTGGGCCCCGGGACTCCCAACGACAGATACGCAGTATTTT.

Of note for this clone: The germline gene is not matched at one end of the junction; a read error may be the cause. The chain employs TRBV7-3 and TRBJ1-3; 8 positions agree with TRBD1. From germline, CDR1 is SGHTA and CDR2 FQGTGA. The CDR3 sequence is 14 residues long. The CDR3 loop is CASSPGQGGDTIYF. CDR3 sequence (DNA): TGTGCCAGCAGCCCCGGACAGGGTGGAGACACCATATATTTT.

This clone appeared a few times. This chain links TRBV18 with TRBJ2-2; 8 nucleotides match TRBD2. The germline CDR1 and CDR2 sequences are KGHSH and LQKENI. CDR3 size: 16 residues. V gave up 2 bases and J gave up 7 bases; unmatched junction bases: 9. For the CDR3, the DNA is TGTGCCAGCTCACCAACCAGCGGGAGTGGAGGCGGGGAGCTGTTTTTT. It specifies CASSPTSGSGGGELFF.

The chain links TRBV2 to TRBJ2-7; TRBD1 might be the D (6 bases). This CDR3 has 12 amino acids. Trimming removed 7 bases from V and 2 bases from J, with 9 bases in between. Germline lookup yields CDR1 SNHLY and CDR2 FYNNEI. DNA for the CDR3: TGTGCCAGCAAAAGGGACACCTACGAGCAGTACGTC. It translates to CASKRDTYEQYV.

Of note for this clone: The junction departs from the called germline gene at one end, perhaps through a read error. This chain links TRBV5-1 with TRBJ2-2, with D maybe TRBD1 (5 bases). From germline, CDR1 is SGHRS and CDR2 YFSETQ. The length of the CDR3 is 13 residues. This CDR3 reads CASSYQGAGELFF. The CDR3, as DNA: TGTGCCAGCAGTTATCAGGGTGCCGGGGAGCTGTTTTTT.

V gene TRBV4-3 combines with J gene TRBJ1-2; TRBD1 agrees at 7 bases. The CDR3 loop spans 14 amino acids. Looked up from germline, CDR1 is LGHNA and CDR2 is YSLEER. The V segment lost 0 bases and the J segment 6 bases; nucleotides outside the gene matches: 4. The CDR3 loop reads CASSQDLQGNGYTF. CDR3 bases: TGCGCCAGCAGCCAAGATCTACAGGGGAATGGCTACACCTTC.

This rearrangement joins TRBV19 to TRBJ1-1, with D possibly matching TRBD1 (5 bases). V dropped 3 bases and J dropped 5 bases, with 10 bases sitting between them. The CDR3 has 13 residues. Looked up from germline, CDR1 is LNHDA and CDR2 is SQIVND (reference sequence). CDR3 nucleotides: TGTGCCAGTAGTATCTGGCAGGGTACTGAAGCTTTCTTT. This codes for CASSIWQGTEAFF.

The chain is built from TRBV27 and TRBJ2-2, with D maybe TRBD1 (5 bases). This CDR3 contains 15 residues. Deletions cut 4 bases from V and 2 bases from J, with 11 bases between. Germline assignment: CDR1 MNHEY and CDR2 SMNVEV (reference sequence). The CDR3 nucleotides are TGTGCCAGCAGTTGGCAAACAGGAAACACCGGGGAGCTGTTTTTT. Its protein product is CASSWQTGNTGELFF.

The chain combines TRBV7-8 with TRBJ2-3; no clear D gene. V dropped 0 bases and J dropped 0 bases, with 10 bases sitting between them. CDR1 is SGHVS, CDR2 FQNEAQ, per germline. The CDR3 covers 16 residues. In DNA, the CDR3 is TGTGCCAGCAGCTTAGCAGTCGTGGGCAGCACAGATACGCAGTATTTT. As protein: CASSLAVVGSTDTQYF.

A few counts support this clone. V gene TRBV15 combines with J gene TRBJ1-1; D possibly corresponds to TRBD1 (5 bases). The germline V gene encodes CDR1 LNHNV and CDR2 YYDKDF (reference sequence). The germline V and J ends were trimmed by 2 bases and 8 bases, with 12 bases remaining between them. This CDR3 has 13 residues. This CDR3 reads CATSRRRDGEAFF. In DNA, the CDR3 is TGTGCCACCAGCAGACGGAGGGACGGGGAAGCTTTCTTT. The whole variable domain, remainder taken from reference TRBV15 and TRBJ1-1, is DAMVIQNPRYQVTQFGKPVTLSCSQTLNHNVMYWYQQKSSQAPKLLFHYYDKDFNNEADTPDNFQSRRPNTSFCFLDIRSPGLGDTAMYLCATSRRRDGEAFFGQGTRLTVV.

A word on this clone: The junction shows a germline mismatch at one end, possibly a read error. J is TRBJ1-1 and V is TRBV6-1, with D possibly matching TRBD1 (5 bases). There are 12 residues in the CDR3. From germline, CDR1 is MNHNS and CDR2 SASEGT. The CDR3 reads CATGGEWTGAFF. The DNA of the CDR3 is TGTGCCACGGGGGGGGAATGGACTGGAGCTTTCTTT.

V is TRBV19 and J is TRBJ1-1; no firm D call. Germline CDR1 reads LNHDA; CDR2 reads SQIVND (reference sequence). Trimming left V 10 bases short and J 0 bases short, with 12 bases between. This CDR3 has 13 amino acids. This CDR3 is CATTTQVNTEAFF. CDR3 DNA sequence: TGTGCCACCACGACGCAGGTGAACACTGAAGCTTTCTTT.

Of note for this clone: At the DNA level, this CDR3 is encoded by other sequences in the same sample as well. J is TRBJ1-4 and V is TRBV9; TRBD1 aligns across 7 bases. The CDR3 spans 15 residues. Germline V gene lookup returns CDR1 SGDLS and CDR2 YYNGEE. V was clipped by 0 bases and J by 5 bases; unmatched bases: 4. CDR3 protein: CASSVEEGANEKLFF. CDR3 sequence (DNA): TGTGCCAGCAGCGTAGAAGAGGGGGCAAATGAAAAACTGTTTTTT.

V and J are TRBV18 and TRBJ2-3; the D gene is possibly TRBD2 (6 bases). Germline values: CDR1 KGHSH, CDR2 LQKENI. Trimming left V 1 base short and J 4 bases short, with 15 bases between. This CDR3 spans 16 amino acids. CDR3 sequence reads: CASSPRGAGASDTQYF. The CDR3 DNA is TGTGCCAGCTCACCACGCGGGGCCGGGGCCTCAGATACGCAGTATTTT.

This clone has a handful of counts. V is TRBV18 and J is TRBJ1-1; 8 nucleotides agree with TRBD1. The trim removed 2 bases at V and 11 bases at J, leaving 4 bases unmatched. From germline, CDR1 is KGHSH and CDR2 LQKENI. This CDR3 has 12 amino acids. As DNA, the CDR3 is TGTGCCAGCTCACCAAACAGGGACAGGGCTTTCTTT. This encodes CASSPNRDRAFF. Supplemented by reference TRBV18 and TRBJ1-1, the full variable domain reads NAGVMQNPRHLVRRRGQEARLRCSPMKGHSHVYWYRQLPEEGLKFMVYLQKENIIDESGMPKERFSAEFPKEGPSILRIQQVVRGDSAAYFCASSPNRDRAFFGQGTRLTVV.

The chain carries TRBV6-5 and TRBJ2-7; D is perhaps TRBD2 (6 bases). This CDR3 spans 13 amino acids. V was cut by 5 bases and J by 5 bases, with 13 bases left in between. Germline CDR1 MNHEY, CDR2 SVGAGI. The CDR3 DNA reads as TGTGCCAGCAGTGAACGGGAGCAGAACGAGCAGTACGTC. It specifies CASSEREQNEQYV.

The CDR3 here is CASSLGGRELFF. CDR3 coding DNA: TGTGCCAGCAGTTTAGGAGGCCGGGAGCTGTTTTTT. V is TRBV27 and J is TRBJ2-2; perhaps TRBD2 as D (5 bases). The length of the CDR3 is 12 residues. CDR1 MNHEY and CDR2 SMNVEV come from the germline V gene (reference sequence). Deletions cut 2 bases from V and 9 bases from J, with 7 bases between.